The 18 T cell receptor beta chains below were found in one sample sequenced in a study of cytomegalovirus exposure and HLA in healthy donors. PCR primers comprised 60 Vbeta and 13 Jbeta primers. The protocol was immunoSEQ multiplex PCR, while the TCRdb copy is restricted to in-frame clones and leaves out a portion. This table holds 100,000 to 150,000 clones, about 80% found once. The specimen was PBMCs. All receptors come from a young man in good health and CMV-seronegative.

The J gene is TRBJ2-5, the V gene TRBV7-3; 7 nucleotides agree with TRBD1. Near its end, the DNA agrees better with TRBJ2-7, so the J call may be wrong. Germline lookup yields CDR1 SGHTA and CDR2 FQGTGA. The CDR3 extends over 14 amino acids. The CDR3 DNA reads TGTGCCAGCAGCCCACAGGGGTCTAGGTACGAGCAGTACTTC. This gives the protein CASSPQGSRYEQYF.

V is TRBV27 and J is TRBJ2-1; 12 nucleotides agree with TRBD2. Germline lookup yields CDR1 MNHEY and CDR2 SMNVEV (reference sequence). J gave up 3 bases and V 7 bases, and 1 base lay outside the gene matches. The CDR3 totals 14 residues. The CDR3, as DNA: TGTGCCAGCATGACTAGCGGGAGCTACAATGAGCAGTTCTTC. Translated, it gives CASMTSGSYNEQFF.

This rearrangement joins TRBV6-6 to TRBJ2-7, with 8 positions matching TRBD1. The V segment lost 6 bases and the J segment 6 bases; nucleotides outside the gene matches: 7. Germline V gene lookup returns CDR1 MNHNY and CDR2 SVGAGI (reference sequence). CDR3 length equals 13 residues. The CDR3 is CASRLTGEREQYF. For the CDR3, the DNA is TGTGCCAGCAGGTTGACAGGGGAGCGCGAGCAGTACTTC.

This chain uses TRBV7-2 with TRBJ2-3; the D is unclear. The CDR3 is 13 residues long. CDR1 is SGHTA, CDR2 FQGNSA, per germline. Trimming shortened V by 1 base and J by 3 bases, and 5 bases separated the two germline ends. CDR3 nucleotide sequence: TGTGCCAGCAGCTTAGGGCTTACAGATACGCAGTATTTT. It translates to CASSLGLTDTQYF.

This chain joins TRBV7-9 and TRBJ2-2; D might be TRBD1 (6 bases). V was clipped by 2 bases and J by 5 bases, with 24 bases between them. This CDR3 region has 19 residues. Germline CDR1 reads SEHNR; CDR2 reads FQNEAQ (reference sequence). The CDR3 nucleotides are TGTGCCAGCAGCTTATTAGGCGCCGGCCGGGACAAAAAGACCGGGGAGCTGTTTTTT. This translates into CASSLLGAGRDKKTGELFF.

The V call is TRBV27, the J call TRBJ2-6, with TRBD1 as a possible D gene (6 bases). This CDR3 comprises 17 residues. Germline V gives CDR1 MNHEY, CDR2 SMNVEV (reference sequence). Trimming cost V 5 bases and J 1 base, with 15 bases left between them. The CDR3 nucleotides are TGTGCCAGCAGTCCACAGGGAACCTATTCTGGGGCCAACGTCCTGACTTTC. Protein product: CASSPQGTYSGANVLTF.

V and J are TRBV19 and TRBJ2-5; tentative D call: TRBD1 (5 bases). CDR1 is LNHDA, CDR2 SQIVND, per germline (reference sequence). The CDR3 spans 13 residues. Deletions cut 5 bases from V and 5 bases from J, with 12 bases between. CDR3: CASSRPPGETQYF. The DNA of the CDR3 is TGTGCCAGTAGTCGCCCCCCAGGGGAGACCCAGTACTTC.

The chain couples TRBV5-1 to TRBJ2-7; TRBD2 aligns across 16 bases. This CDR3 is built from 18 residues. The germline V gene has CDR1 SGHRS and CDR2 YFSETQ. J was trimmed by 3 bases and V by 4 bases; bases with no gene match: 10. The CDR3 sequence: CASSGGTSGRGWNYEQYF. CDR3 in DNA: TGCGCCAGCAGCGGCGGGACTAGCGGGAGGGGGTGGAACTACGAGCAGTACTTC.

The chain has TRBV7-9 and TRBJ2-1, with TRBD2 matching 8 bases. The V segment lost 1 base and the J segment 2 bases; nucleotides outside the gene matches: 4. CDR1 is SEHNR, CDR2 FQNEAQ, per germline (reference sequence). CDR3 length equals 16 residues. CDR3 sequence: CASSLVLREAYNEQFF. The CDR3, as DNA: TGTGCCAGCAGCTTAGTTTTGCGGGAGGCCTACAATGAGCAGTTCTTC.

The gene calls are TRBV5-8 and TRBJ2-3; D possibly corresponds to TRBD2 (5 bases). Germline CDR1 SGHTS, CDR2 YDEGEE. Trimming removed 1 base at V and 5 bases at J, with 14 bases between. This CDR3 has 15 amino acids. In DNA, the CDR3 is TGTGCCAGCAGCTTGCGAGGGAAGTTTATAGATACGCAGTATTTT. Its translation is CASSLRGKFIDTQYF. The whole variable domain, remainder taken from reference TRBV5-8 and TRBJ2-3, is EAGVTQSPTHLIKTRGQQATLRCSPISGHTSVYWYQQALGLGLQFLLWYDEGEERNRGNFPPRFSGRQFPNYSSELNVNALELEDSALYLCASSLRGKFIDTQYFGPGTRLTVL.

The chain recombines TRBV6-4 with TRBJ1-1; maybe TRBD1 (5 bases). Trimming stripped 6 bases from V and 1 base from J, with 9 bases between. The CDR3 contains 13 residues. Germline CDR1 MRHNA, CDR2 SNTAGT. This CDR3 is CASSQQENTEAFF. In DNA form, the CDR3 reads TGTGCCAGCAGCCAACAGGAGAACACTGAAGCTTTCTTT.

This chain uses TRBV27 with TRBJ2-7; 8 nucleotides line up with TRBD2. After removal of 3 bases from V and 3 bases from J, the junction contained 4 bases not matched to a gene. The CDR3 runs to 14 residues. The V gene's germline CDR1 is MNHEY and CDR2 SMNVEV (reference sequence). DNA of the CDR3: TGTGCCAGCAGTTTGGCTAGCGGGTACTACGAGCAGTACGTC. Translated: CASSLASGYYEQYV.

The chain combines TRBV18 with TRBJ2-7; 12 nucleotides line up with TRBD2. This CDR3 region has 16 residues. From germline, CDR1 is KGHSH and CDR2 LQKENI. V lost 4 bases, J lost 3 bases, and 7 bases stayed unmatched. CDR3 residues: CASSQEASGRGYEQYF. The DNA for the CDR3 is TGTGCCAGCTCACAGGAAGCTAGCGGGAGGGGCTACGAGCAGTACTTC. Filled out from reference TRBV18 and TRBJ2-7, the complete variable domain reads NAGVMQNPRHLVRRRGQEARLRCSPMKGHSHVYWYRQLPEEGLKFMVYLQKENIIDESGMPKERFSAEFPKEGPSILRIQQVVRGDSAAYFCASSQEASGRGYEQYFGPGTRLTVT.

The DNA of the CDR3 is TGTGCCAGCAGTCTCCTCGTTTCTCGGGGACAGGGTACCCACAATGAGCAGTTCTTC. Translating gives CASSLLVSRGQGTHNEQFF. This chain connects TRBV27 to TRBJ2-1, with 9 bases aligning to TRBD1. This CDR3 spans 19 amino acids. The V and J ends lost 5 bases and 5 bases, in that order; junction bases with no gene match: 19. The V gene's germline CDR1 is MNHEY and CDR2 SMNVEV (reference sequence).

J is TRBJ2-2 and V is TRBV2; no clear D gene. V was cut by 8 bases and J by 0 bases, with 10 bases left in between. Looked up from germline, CDR1 is SNHLY and CDR2 is FYNNEI. CDR3 length: 14 amino acids. CDR3: CASVRSPNTGELFF. In nucleotides, the CDR3 is TGTGCCAGCGTAAGGAGCCCGAACACCGGGGAGCTGTTTTTT.

The chain uses TRBV15 and TRBJ2-7, with D perhaps TRBD1 (6 bases). Germline V gives CDR1 LNHNV, CDR2 YYDKDF (reference sequence). V lost 0 bases to trimming and J lost 3 bases, with 9 bases between them. This CDR3 has 14 residues. CDR3 amino acids: CATSRDLGHYEQYF. CDR3 sequence (DNA): TGTGCCACCAGCAGAGATCTGGGACACTACGAGCAGTACTTC.

Remarks on this clone: The same CDR3 also results from other DNA sequences found in this sample. This chain connects TRBV30 to TRBJ1-1; perhaps TRBD1 as D (5 bases). In germline, CDR1 is GTSNPN, CDR2 SVGIG (reference sequence). The CDR3 loop spans 13 amino acids. V lost 0 bases and J lost 5, with 10 bases in between. The DNA of the CDR3 is TGTGCCTGGAGTGTGGCCGGGGGGACTGAAGCTTTCTTT. It encodes CAWSVAGGTEAFF.

V usage is TRBV20-1 and J usage is TRBJ1-2, with D unresolved. There are 11 residues in the CDR3. Germline-derived CDR1 and CDR2 are DFQATT and SNEGSKA (reference sequence). Between the trimmed V and J ends, which lost 2 bases and 3 bases, there was a span of 4 bases. The chain's CDR3 is CSARQDYGYTF. The CDR3 nucleotides are TGCAGTGCTAGACAGGACTATGGCTACACCTTC.